Below, 11 T cell receptor beta chains from the same sample are listed, as sequenced in a study of T cells after yellow fever vaccination. Each CDR3 protein gets one entry after TCRdb re-called the 5' RACE reads with MiXCR. The profile shows 250,000 or so distinct CDR3 sequences, approximately 3.6% of them singletons. The sequencing used PBMCs, collected 15 days after the yellow fever booster vaccination. These receptors all stem from a man between 18 and 35 years old who received the YFV17D yellow fever vaccine.

This clonotype was seen ten or more times. This chain connects TRBV7-9 to TRBJ1-1, with no clear D. The CDR3 covers 13 residues. The germline V gene has CDR1 SEHNR and CDR2 FQNEAQ (reference sequence). With 1 base removed from V and 1 base from J, the gap between germline ends came to 4 bases. DNA for the CDR3: TGTGCCAGCAGCTTAGATCGGAACACTGAAGCTTTCTTT. Translation gives CASSLDRNTEAFF. The full variable domain, its missing parts supplied by reference TRBV7-9 and TRBJ1-1, is DTGVSQNPRHKITKRGQNVTFRCDPISEHNRLYWYRQTLGQGPEFLTYFQNEAQLEKSRLLSDRFSAERPKGSFSTLEIQRTEQGDSAMYLCASSLDRNTEAFFGQGTRLTVV.

This clonotype was counted at least ten times. J is TRBJ1-4 and V is TRBV6-2 or TRBV6-3, with D perhaps matching TRBD1 (5 bases). The CDR3 has 17 amino acids. Trimming shortened V by 3 bases and J by 7 bases, and 21 bases separated the two germline ends. Germline CDR1 reads MNHEY; CDR2 reads SVGEGT. This chain's CDR3 is CASSYRHPRGEVEKLFF. Written as DNA, the CDR3 is TGTGCCAGCAGTTATCGTCATCCGCGGGGCGAGGTTGAAAAACTGTTTTTT.

At least ten counts were recorded for this clonotype. The genes are TRBV6-5 and TRBJ2-5; D is ambiguous. V gave up 0 bases and J gave up 3 bases, with 14 bases separating them. CDR1 is MNHEY, CDR2 SVGAGI, per germline. The CDR3 sequence is 16 residues long. The CDR3 coding sequence is TGTGCCAGCAGTTACTCGCCGACACAATTAGAAGAGACCCAGTACTTC. Protein sequence: CASSYSPTQLEETQYF.

This clonotype occurred many times. The V gene is TRBV7-8, the J gene TRBJ2-7; a possible D gene is TRBD2 (5 bases). The CDR3 covers 14 residues. V was trimmed by 2 bases and J by 1 base, leaving 9 bases between them. Germline V gives CDR1 SGHVS, CDR2 FQNEAQ. The DNA for the CDR3 is TGTGCCAGCAGCTTAAAGAGGGTATCCTACGAGCAGTACTTC. Translated: CASSLKRVSYEQYF. The entire variable domain, with the rest obtained from reference TRBV7-8 and TRBJ2-7, is as follows: GAGVSQSPRYKVAKRGQDVALRCDPISGHVSLFWYQQALGQGPEFLTYFQNEAQLDKSGLPSDRFFAERPEGSVSTLKIQRTQQEDSAVYLCASSLKRVSYEQYFGPGTRLTVT.

In its sample, this clonotype was seen many times. This chain connects TRBV15 to TRBJ1-1; D gene unclear. V was clipped by 7 bases and J by 0 bases, with 3 bases between them. The CDR3 is made up of 11 amino acids. The germline V gene encodes CDR1 LNHNV and CDR2 YYDKDF (reference sequence). In DNA form, the CDR3 reads TGTGCCACCAAGATGAACACTGAAGCTTTCTTT. Translating gives CATKMNTEAFF. Full variable domain (missing parts from reference TRBV15 and TRBJ1-1): DAMVIQNPRYQVTQFGKPVTLSCSQTLNHNVMYWYQQKSSQAPKLLFHYYDKDFNNEADTPDNFQSRRPNTSFCFLDIRSPGLGDTAMYLCATKMNTEAFFGQGTRLTVV.

This clonotype was counted many times. This chain joins TRBV7-9 and TRBJ1-2; 7 bases align to TRBD1. The germline gives CDR1 SEHNR, CDR2 FQNEAQ (reference sequence). The junction had 12 bases not matched to a gene; V was cut back by 4 bases and J by 4 bases. The CDR3 extends over 16 amino acids. The CDR3 DNA reads as TGTGCCAGCAGCTCGATAACCGGGACAGTCTCCTATGGCTACACCTTC. Its translation: CASSSITGTVSYGYTF.

There are many counts of this clonotype. The chain employs TRBV11-2 and TRBJ2-1; maybe TRBD2 (6 bases). V lost 6 bases, J lost 0 bases, and 21 bases lay in between. Germline V gene lookup returns CDR1 SGHAT and CDR2 FQNNGV. The CDR3 spans 18 residues. The CDR3 region is CASRPPAGLGRSYNEQFF. CDR3 sequence (DNA): TGTGCCAGCAGACCTCCTGCGGGGCTGGGGCGCTCCTACAATGAGCAGTTCTTC.

This clonotype was seen many times. This sequence joins TRBV6-5 and TRBJ2-5; D remains ambiguous. V lost 2 bases to trimming and J lost 4 bases, with 14 bases between them. Germline-derived CDR1 and CDR2 are MNHEY and SVGAGI. The CDR3 runs to 15 residues. CDR3 sequence: CASSYGSVRRETQYF. The DNA of the CDR3 is TGTGCCAGCAGTTACGGGTCGGTTCGCCGAGAGACCCAGTACTTC.

This clonotype was recorded at least ten times. The chain joins TRBV29-1 to TRBJ2-5; D unresolved. V was pared by 4 bases and J by 3 bases, with 3 bases between. Germline values: CDR1 SQVTM, CDR2 ANQGSEA. The CDR3 covers 10 residues. CDR3 sequence: CSVAKETQYF. The CDR3 DNA sequence: TGCAGCGTTGCCAAAGAGACCCAGTACTTC.

This clonotype appeared many times. The rearrangement links TRBV5-6 to TRBJ1-1, with D perhaps matching TRBD1 (6 bases). V lost 1 base, J lost 1 base, and 17 bases lay in between. Germline V gene lookup returns CDR1 SGHDT and CDR2 YYEEEE. The CDR3 is made up of 17 amino acids. The CDR3 DNA follows: TGTGCCAGCAGCTTGAGTCTCACAGGGCCACCGAACACTGAAGCTTTCTTT. It is translated as CASSLSLTGPPNTEAFF. Based on the CDR3 plus reference TRBV5-6 and TRBJ1-1, the full variable domain is DAGVTQSPTHLIKTRGQQVTLRCSPKSGHDTVSWYQQALGQGPQFIFQYYEEEERQRGNFPDRFSGHQFPNYSSELNVNALLLGDSALYLCASSLSLTGPPNTEAFFGQGTRLTVV.

This clonotype showed up many times. V usage is TRBV20-1 and J usage is TRBJ2-5; D uncertain. V was clipped by 0 bases and J by 2 bases, with 4 bases between them. This CDR3 has 12 amino acids. The V gene's germline CDR1 is DFQATT and CDR2 SNEGSKA (reference sequence). The CDR3 nucleotides read TGCAGTGCTAGAGATCAGCAAGAGACCCAGTACTTC. This codes for CSARDQQETQYF.